The 10 T cell receptor beta chains given below trace back to one sample, sequenced in a study of CD8 T cells in Susac syndrome. Random hexamers primed reverse transcription of roughly 0.45 to 1 ug RNA. TCRdb re-analysed the immunoSEQ multiplex PCR reads in MiXCR, keeping a single row per CDR3 protein. Of around 200,000 distinct CDR3 sequences listed, 95% are singletons. The sequenced material came from CD4+ T cells from PBMCs. All receptors derive from a human donor in good health.

V usage is TRBV20-1 and J usage is TRBJ2-5; D is possibly TRBD2 (6 bases). Germline CDR1 reads DFQATT; CDR2 reads SNEGSKA (reference sequence). This CDR3 spans 16 amino acids. Trimming stripped 0 bases from V and 5 bases from J, with 19 bases between. The CDR3, as DNA: TGCAGTGCTAGAGATGGAGGGGAAGGGTCTTGGGAGACCCAGTACTTC. This codes for CSARDGGEGSWETQYF.

The CDR3 coding sequence is TGTGCCAGCACTTCAGGGCTGTTTTTT. Amino acid sequence: CASTSGLFF. V gene TRBV7-9 combines with J gene TRBJ2-2; D gene uncertain. The V gene's germline CDR1 is SEHNR and CDR2 FQNEAQ (reference sequence). The CDR3 sequence is 9 residues long. V was clipped by 7 bases and J by 13 bases, with 7 bases between them.

V usage is TRBV29-1 and J usage is TRBJ2-7, with D possibly being TRBD2 (5 bases). Trimming left V 2 bases short and J 6 bases short, with 17 bases between. Per the germline V gene, CDR1 is SQVTM and CDR2 is ANQGSEA. The CDR3 consists of 14 residues. CDR3 sequence (DNA): TGCAGCGTTGAACCGGGATCCGGGGTGGGCGAGCAGTACTTC. Translated, it gives CSVEPGSGVGEQYF.

The chain has TRBV14 and TRBJ2-7, with D uncertain. Between the trimmed V and J ends, which lost 1 base and 7 bases, there was a span of 5 bases. This CDR3 contains 11 residues. CDR1 SGHDN and CDR2 FVKESK come from the germline V gene. The CDR3 loop reads CASSQGWEQYF. CDR3 DNA: TGTGCCAGCAGCCAAGGGTGGGAGCAGTACTTC. Complete variable domain (other parts from reference TRBV14 and TRBJ2-7): EAGVTQFPSHSVIEKGQTVTLRCDPISGHDNLYWYRRVMGKEIKFLLHFVKESKQDESGMPNNRFLAERTGGTYSTLKVQPAELEDSGVYFCASSQGWEQYFGPGTRLTVT.

This chain links TRBV7-8 with TRBJ1-5, with D possibly TRBD1 on 5 matching bases. The CDR3 runs to 14 residues. The V end was cut by 5 bases, the J end by 4 bases, with 12 bases between. Germline assignment: CDR1 SGHVS and CDR2 FQNEAQ. CDR3 coding DNA: TGTGCCAGCAGCCCACTCGGGGGGAATCAGCCCCAGCATTTT. It is translated as CASSPLGGNQPQHF. The variable domain in full, completed from reference TRBV7-8 and TRBJ1-5, reads GAGVSQSPRYKVAKRGQDVALRCDPISGHVSLFWYQQALGQGPEFLTYFQNEAQLDKSGLPSDRFFAERPEGSVSTLKIQRTQQEDSAVYLCASSPLGGNQPQHFGDGTRLSIL.

This chain uses TRBV11-2 with TRBJ2-1; TRBD1 agrees at 7 bases. The CDR3 is 14 amino acids. CDR1 is SGHAT and CDR2 is FQNNGV in the germline V gene. The J segment lost 12 bases and the V segment lost 0 bases, leaving 8 bases of the junction unmatched. CDR3 in DNA: TGTGCCAGCAGCTTAGAGAGGGGGCCCGCCGTGCAGTTCTTC. It specifies CASSLERGPAVQFF.

The CDR3 sequence: CASSPWTGGNEKLFF. The CDR3 DNA is TGTGCCAGCAGCCCGTGGACAGGGGGGAATGAAAAACTGTTTTTT. The V and J genes are TRBV7-9 and TRBJ1-4, with 10 positions matching TRBD1. This CDR3 is built from 15 residues. Germline CDR1 SEHNR, CDR2 FQNEAQ (reference sequence). Unmatched junction bases numbered 5, after V lost 5 bases and J lost 5 bases.

J is TRBJ2-4 and V is TRBV5-4, with D possibly matching TRBD1 (5 bases). CDR1 is SGHNT and CDR2 is YYREEE in the germline V gene (reference sequence). The CDR3 consists of 15 residues. With 4 bases removed from V and 3 bases from J, the gap between germline ends came to 14 bases. The CDR3 bases are TGTGCCAGCAGCAATCCGGCAGGGTACAAAAACATTCAGTACTTC. The encoded protein is CASSNPAGYKNIQYF.

The J gene is TRBJ2-5, the V gene TRBV29-1; D gene unclear. This CDR3 spans 14 amino acids. In germline, CDR1 is SQVTM, CDR2 ANQGSEA. V lost 3 bases, J lost 2 bases, and 13 bases lay in between. Here the CDR3 DNA reads TGCAGCGTTGAGGCTGATAGCTTTCAAGAGACCCAGTACTTC. Protein sequence: CSVEADSFQETQYF.

The gene calls are TRBV27 and TRBJ2-1; no firm D call. Trimming stripped 0 bases from V and 8 bases from J, with 17 bases between. The germline V gene has CDR1 MNHEY and CDR2 SMNVEV (reference sequence). There are 16 residues in the CDR3. The CDR3 protein is CASSLSGWGRVDEQFF. The CDR3 coding sequence is TGTGCCAGCAGTTTATCTGGTTGGGGTCGTGTGGATGAGCAGTTCTTC.